This TCR beta chain appears in the sequencing data of a study of early T cells in non-severe SARS-CoV-2 infection. Study-level background: The input, bulk RNA from unsorted whole blood, was sequenced, and chains were unpaired.

The protocol attached unique molecular identifiers to individual cDNA molecules. TCRdb used MiXCR to reprocess the 5' RACE reads, holding one entry per CDR3 protein. The profile shows approximately 34,000 distinct CDR3 sequences, 7.9% of them singletons. The ends were cut back, 3 bases at V and 2 bases at J, with 11 bases in the middle. The CDR3 length is 14 residues. Germline-derived CDR1 and CDR2 are SNHLY and FYNNEI. The starting material was whole blood, obtained at baseline. This TCR came from an adult who was a healthcare worker with PCR-confirmed SARS-CoV-2 infection or an uninfected control (not recorded which). The J gene is TRBJ2-7, the V gene TRBV2; possible D gene TRBD1, 5 bases. The CDR3 loop reads CASSEQDNTYEQYF. The CDR3 nucleotides read TGTGCCAGCAGTGAGCAGGACAACACCTACGAGCAGTACTTC.